Listed below are T cell receptor beta chains from one sample, sequenced in a study of blood T cell repertoires in COVID-19. Measured with immunoSEQ multiplex PCR; TCRdb has only the in-frame clones, and not every one. The sample consists of 250,000 to 300,000 clones, 88% of them appearing once. The sequenced sample was PBMCs or T cells enriched from blood (not recorded which). These receptors originate from a woman aged 30 to 39 who had recovered from COVID-19. CDR3s include the opening cysteine and the closing phenylalanine or tryptophan. The order of the fields is D gene, J gene, clone size, V gene, CDR3 DNA, CDR3 protein. D genes are given only for firm matches. For some rows the clone size is stated as once, few or many, or as a class when expanded; others skip it.

d_call: TRBD1; j_call: TRBJ1-2; clone_size: -; v_call: TRBV5-1; cdr3_nt: TGCGCCAGCAGCTCAGCAGACAGGGACTTTAACTATGGCTACACCTTC; cdr3_aa: CASSSADRDFNYGYTF
d_call: -; j_call: TRBJ2-3; clone_size: -; v_call: TRBV5-1; cdr3_nt: TGCGCCAGCAGCTTTCGCGCAGATACGCAGTATTTT; cdr3_aa: CASSFRADTQYF
d_call: TRBD1; j_call: TRBJ1-3; clone_size: -; v_call: TRBV9; cdr3_nt: TGTGCCAGCAGCGTAATAGCAGGGGGCGACCTCTCTGGAAACACCATATATTTT; cdr3_aa: CASSVIAGGDLSGNTIYF
d_call: -; j_call: TRBJ1-1; clone_size: once; v_call: TRBV10-3; cdr3_nt: TGTGCCATCAGTGAGTCAGTTGACAGACGAAAAGATACTGAAGCTTTCTTT; cdr3_aa: CAISESVDRRKDTEAFF
d_call: -; j_call: TRBJ1-1; clone_size: -; v_call: TRBV30; cdr3_nt: TGTGCCTGGAGTGTAACCAGGAACACTGAAGCTTTCTTT; cdr3_aa: CAWSVTRNTEAFF
d_call: TRBD2; j_call: TRBJ2-7; clone_size: once; v_call: TRBV15; cdr3_nt: TGTGCCACCAGCAGGACTCACCCAGCGGGGGGCTACTACGAGCAGTACTTC; cdr3_aa: CATSRTHPAGGYYEQYF
d_call: -; j_call: TRBJ2-7; clone_size: once; v_call: TRBV15; cdr3_nt: TGTGCCACCAGCAGAGATGATGGAGCTCTCCCCTACGAGCAGTACTTC; cdr3_aa: CATSRDDGALPYEQYF
d_call: TRBD1; j_call: TRBJ1-1; clone_size: -; v_call: TRBV4-1; cdr3_nt: TGCGCCAGCAGCCAAGCCCTGGACAGGGTGAACACTGAAGCTTTCTTT; cdr3_aa: CASSQALDRVNTEAFF
d_call: TRBD2; j_call: TRBJ2-2; clone_size: few; v_call: TRBV7-7; cdr3_nt: TGTGCCAGCAGCTTGTCTCTAGCGGGTACCGGGGAGCTGTTTTTT; cdr3_aa: CASSLSLAGTGELFF
d_call: -; j_call: TRBJ2-3; clone_size: -; v_call: TRBV15; cdr3_nt: TGTGCCACCAGCACAGTAGCGGAAGAGAGCACAGATACGCAGTATTTT; cdr3_aa: CATSTVAEESTDTQYF
d_call: TRBD1; j_call: TRBJ2-3; clone_size: -; v_call: TRBV30; cdr3_nt: TGTGCCTGGAGCGGGGACAGGGGTGTGGCAGCTACGCAGTATTTT; cdr3_aa: CAWSGDRGVAATQYF
d_call: TRBD1; j_call: TRBJ2-1; clone_size: -; v_call: TRBV7-7; cdr3_nt: TGTGCTAGCAGCGCCGGGACAGTCTACAATGAGCAGTTCTTC; cdr3_aa: CASSAGTVYNEQFF
d_call: -; j_call: TRBJ2-7; clone_size: -; v_call: TRBV7-3; cdr3_nt: TGTGCCAGCAGCTTAGGGGGCACCTCCTACGAGCAGTACTTC; cdr3_aa: CASSLGGTSYEQYF
d_call: -; j_call: TRBJ1-6; clone_size: -; v_call: TRBV27; cdr3_nt: TGTGCCAGCAGTTCTTTCAGGGCAGGGAATTCACCCCTCCACTTT; cdr3_aa: CASSSFRAGNSPLHF
d_call: -; j_call: TRBJ2-3; clone_size: -; v_call: TRBV5-6; cdr3_nt: TGTGCCAGCAGCCCGGGGGTCACAGATACGCAGTATTTT; cdr3_aa: CASSPGVTDTQYF
d_call: -; j_call: TRBJ1-2; clone_size: -; v_call: TRBV5-1; cdr3_nt: TGCGCCAGCAGCTTGACAGGGTACTATGGCTACACCTTC; cdr3_aa: CASSLTGYYGYTF